The present T cell receptor (beta chain) was sequenced within a study of shared clonotypes between healthy human individuals. General observations from the study: Among a handful of donors, roughly 5% of naive CD4 clonotypes were found in common.

The DNA input per sorted-subset replicate PCR was about 220 ng, corresponding to some 30,000 T cell genomes. This table comes from immunoSEQ multiplex PCR, and its TCRdb copy is limited to in-frame clones, with some not included. This sample has some 2 million clones, with roughly 96% found just once. About this clone: Its specificity is unknown.

This receptor was taken from a man between 18 and 35 years old in good health. Material: naive CD4+ T cells sorted from blood. The subset was: CD45RA+ positively selected.

CDR3 bases: TGTGCCAGCAGTTTTGGCCTAGCGGGCGATAGCTCCTACGAGCAGTACTTC. Residues: CASSFGLAGDSSYEQYF. The V call is TRBV27, the J call TRBJ2-7, with 8 bases lining up with TRBD2. The ends lost 3 bases at V and 0 bases at J; junction bases unmatched: 10. CDR3 size: 17 residues. Germline CDR1 is MNHEY and CDR2 is SMNVEV (reference sequence).